Listed here is a single TCR beta chain. The CDR3 loop spans 14 amino acids. CDR1 and CDR2 from the germline V gene are MNHEY and SVGAGI. The germline V and J ends were trimmed by 0 bases and 5 bases, with 8 bases remaining between them. This sample stems from a study of cytomegalovirus exposure and HLA in healthy donors. The PCR employed 60 Vbeta primers together with 13 Jbeta primers. Using immunoSEQ multiplex PCR, the repertoire was profiled, and TCRdb retains in-frame clones only, with some absent. In the table there are 100,000 or so clones, roughly four fifths of which are singletons. The sample taken for sequencing was PBMCs. The TCR comes from a male donor in good health and CMV-seropositive. This chain connects TRBV6-5 to TRBJ2-1; TRBD2 might be the D (5 bases). The CDR3: CASSYSAGNNEQFF. Written as DNA, the CDR3 is TGTGCCAGCAGTTACTCGGCCGGGAACAATGAGCAGTTCTTC.